This TCR beta chain emerged from a study of cytomegalovirus exposure and HLA in healthy donors. The wider study: In terms of ancestry, the Caucasian-associated cluster contained roughly 81% of the roughly 400 genotyped donors. The study, taken as a whole, reports: In an earlier analysis, productive rearrangement rates for most beta V segments clustered near 87% or 30%. The authors confirmed in vitro that a few CMV-associated chains were specific for CMV antigens.

Vbeta (60) and Jbeta (13) primers were used in the PCR. TCRdb's table, derived via immunoSEQ multiplex PCR, lists solely in-frame clones and lacks some. The profile shows about 180,000 clones, over 60% of them singletons. CDR3 size: 15 residues. CDR1 is MNHNY, CDR2 SVGAGI, per germline (reference sequence). V shed 7 bases and J 0 bases; nucleotides not matched to a gene: 6. Comment on this clone: Its antigen is not known.

This chain joins TRBV6-6 and TRBJ1-5; TRBD1 matches at 7 bases. The source of this sequence is a man aged 35 to 55 in good health and CMV-seronegative. Specimen: PBMCs. DNA of the CDR3: TGTGCCAGCACTCTACAGGGGCTTAGCAATCAGCCCCAGCATTTT. The encoded protein is CASTLQGLSNQPQHF.